This T cell receptor (beta chain) was sequenced during a study of shared clonotypes between healthy human individuals. Worth noting for this clone: Since a much larger clone is just one base distant, this may be a read error.

CDR1 is KGHSH and CDR2 is LQKENI in the germline V gene. CDR3 length: 14 residues. V shed 5 bases, J shed 3 bases, and the junction held 6 bases outside the gene matches. Researchers ran the assay at a deep level. Profiling relied on immunoSEQ multiplex PCR, and the TCRdb table lists in-frame clones only, not all of them. The data show about 2 million clones, about 95% seen once. The chain couples TRBV18 to TRBJ1-2; TRBD1 aligns across 7 bases. The specimen sequenced was naive CD4+ T cells sorted from blood. Subset described: CD45RA+ positively selected. The sequence was collected from a young man in good health. The chain's CDR3 is CASSSRDSDYGYTF. The DNA of the CDR3 is TGTGCCAGCTCATCACGGGACAGCGACTATGGCTACACCTTC. The whole variable domain, remainder taken from reference TRBV18 and TRBJ1-2, is NAGVMQNPRHLVRRRGQEARLRCSPMKGHSHVYWYRQLPEEGLKFMVYLQKENIIDESGMPKERFSAEFPKEGPSILRIQQVVRGDSAAYFCASSSRDSDYGYTFGSGTRLTVV.